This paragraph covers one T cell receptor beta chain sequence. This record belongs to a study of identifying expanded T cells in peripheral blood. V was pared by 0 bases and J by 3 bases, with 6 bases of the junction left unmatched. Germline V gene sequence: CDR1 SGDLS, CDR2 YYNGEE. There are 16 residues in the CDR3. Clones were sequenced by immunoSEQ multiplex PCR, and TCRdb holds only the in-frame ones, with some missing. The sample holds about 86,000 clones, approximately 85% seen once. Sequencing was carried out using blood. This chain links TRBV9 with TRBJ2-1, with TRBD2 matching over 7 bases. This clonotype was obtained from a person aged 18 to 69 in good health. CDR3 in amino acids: CASSVVGRGNYNEQFF. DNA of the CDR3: TGTGCCAGCAGCGTAGTCGGGCGGGGGAACTACAATGAGCAGTTCTTC.